This entry is about one T cell receptor beta chain. The sample is drawn from a study of blood T cell repertoires in COVID-19. Donors were grouped by their self-reported clinical history. The CDR3 has 14 amino acids. Germline CDR1 LNHDA, CDR2 SQIVND (reference sequence). The V gene end was trimmed by 5 bases and the J gene end by 7 bases; junction bases not matched to a gene: 4. Original data processing: Reference gene primers were amplified, and this amplification served to estimate nucleated cell counts. Produced via immunoSEQ multiplex PCR; TCRdb's table is partial and in-frame only. V and J calls and clone size follow that table, whereas D and trimming were derived from the DNA. Here the sample spans 230,000 or so clones, about 85% being singletons.

The sequenced sample was PBMCs or T cells enriched from blood (not recorded which). This clonotype was obtained from a woman between 25 and 40 years old who had recovered from COVID-19. The chain combines TRBV19 with TRBJ1-6, with TRBD1 matching 8 bases. The CDR3 loop reads CASSQGAGNSPLHF. CDR3 nucleotides: TGTGCCAGTAGTCAGGGGGCAGGGAATTCACCCCTCCACTTT.